The T cell receptor beta chain described here comes from a study of T-cell reconstitution after alpha-beta-depleted transplantation in children. Germline values: CDR1 MNHNS, CDR2 SASEGT. CDR3 length equals 13 residues. Molecular barcoding with unique molecular identifiers was used for the TCRbeta library. One entry per CDR3 protein results from TCRdb running MiXCR on the PCR reads. The repertoire holds hundreds of thousands of distinct CDR3 sequences, with 10% to 15% as singletons. Turning to this clonotype: Being one base from a much bigger clone, this may be a read error.

The V gene is TRBV6-1, the J gene TRBJ2-7, with 8 positions matching TRBD2. The input for sequencing was PBMCs, mostly from graft donor cells, taken 360 days after TCRalphabeta/CD19-depleted stem cell transplant. This sequence was found in a male patient between 10 and 17 years old who had a stem cell transplant for acute myeloid leukemia, so the T cells may come from the graft donor. The CDR3 DNA reads TGTGCCGGCAGGCGGGGGGCCTCCTACGAGCAGTACTTC. It specifies CAGRRGASYEQYF.